This paragraph covers one TCR beta chain sequence. Its antigen is currently not known. Base qualities were left out, and no much larger clone turns up one base away. Including cysteine and phenylalanine, the CDR3 has 15 amino acids. This entry keeps only the CDR3 DNA: 45 bases, framed from base 1. Taken from the germline V gene (reference sequence), the CDR1 and CDR2 loops are SGHKS and YYEKEE. Relative to germline, V is 5 bases shorter and J is 1 base shorter, with 14 bases between their ends. The library came from the immunoSEQ multiplex PCR assay. Here the immuneACCESS table is served through TCRdb, limited to in-frame sequences with V and J called. Missing clones are a known gap in these copies; in checked studies unresolved V genes cover under half, and the rest lacks a known reason. The sample table lists about 10,000 clones, approximately 89% of them with a count of one. About 1.7% of the sample rests with the top ten.

This record comes from a study of chemoradiotherapy in HPV16-positive cancers (dated by TCRdb to the early 2020s). Study-wide context: Using functional T-cell assays on cells from two HPV16-positive patients, the researchers defined candidate HPV-specific T-cell clones and common TCR motifs. The study asked whether T-cell immunity against the HPV oncoproteins E6 and E7 changes during chemoradiotherapy and whether it affects survival. The candidate HPV-specific TCRs and motifs were then tracked in TCR repertoires from about 93 patients with HPV-related cancers.

Broader findings and caveats from the paper: The survival association was reported for HPV16-positive patients, and the functional definition of HPV-specific T cells was derived from only a couple of HPV16-positive patients. In HPV16-positive patients, expansion of HPV-responsive T cells during chemoradiotherapy was found to be associated with improved recurrence-free survival. Expansion of candidate HPV-specific clones and E7-related TCR motifs was observed in the tumor microenvironment during treatment, whereas no such expansion was observed for non-HPV-specific T cells.

Repertoires were sampled repeatedly over the course of chemoradiotherapy, so clonal expansion could be followed in the tumor microenvironment. The receptor comes from a human donor with HPV-associated anogenital cancer. This specimen was blood, taken from a patient who underwent chemoradiotherapy. Here the chain combines TRBV5-5 and TRBJ2-3; the D call is possibly TRBD1 or TRBD2, each sharing 6 bases. In nucleotides, the sequence is TGTGCCAGCAGGCCGCGGGACACCGGCACAGATACGCAGTATTTT. Translation gives CASRPRDTGTDTQYF.